The 31 T cell receptor beta chains below all came from one sample that was sequenced in a study of cytomegalovirus exposure and HLA in healthy donors. The repertoire was sequenced with immunoSEQ multiplex PCR; TCRdb's copy has only in-frame clones and lacks some. The sample records some 130,000 clones, roughly 90% being singletons. Sequenced: PBMCs. The receptors originated from a young woman in good health and CMV-seropositive.

This chain joins TRBV6-1 and TRBJ2-1, with 8 bases that match TRBD1. The CDR3 consists of 13 residues. Germline V gene sequence: CDR1 MNHNS, CDR2 SASEGT. The V segment lost 10 bases and the J segment 12 bases; nucleotides outside the gene matches: 14. CDR3 region: CATSPPGGQGQFF. The CDR3 nucleotides read TGTGCCACCTCACCTCCAGGGGGCCAAGGGCAGTTCTTC.

The chain joins TRBV7-2 to TRBJ1-5; D is unresolved. The germline V gene has CDR1 SGHTA and CDR2 FQGNSA. This CDR3 comprises 16 residues. Trimming pared 1 base from V and 4 bases from J, leaving 14 bases between. For the CDR3, the DNA is TGTGCCAGCAGCTTAGAGAGCATACGAGGGAATCAGCCCCAGCATTTT. Residues: CASSLESIRGNQPQHF.

The V call is TRBV19, the J call TRBJ1-2; 7 bases align to TRBD1. With 3 bases clipped from V and 6 bases from J, the junction kept 10 bases outside the gene matches. The germline V gene has CDR1 LNHDA and CDR2 SQIVND (reference sequence). This CDR3 spans 15 amino acids. CDR3 DNA: TGTGCCAGTAGTATGTCTTCAGGGGGTCGCAATGGCTACACCTTC. Translated: CASSMSSGGRNGYTF.

Written as DNA, the CDR3 is TGTGCCAGCTCACGTGGGCCATCTTACCAAGAGACCCAGTACTTC. Protein: CASSRGPSYQETQYF. The chain employs TRBV18 and TRBJ2-5; no clear D gene. In germline, CDR1 is KGHSH, CDR2 LQKENI. The CDR3 has 15 residues. Deletions cut 4 bases from V and 0 bases from J, with 12 bases between.

This chain joins TRBV5-6 and TRBJ2-1, with 7 bases identical to TRBD1. The CDR3 consists of 13 residues. CDR1 and CDR2 from the germline V gene are SGHDT and YYEEEE. V shed 4 bases, J shed 6 bases, and the junction held 4 bases outside the gene matches. In DNA form, the CDR3 reads TGTGCCAGCAGCCTCACAGGGGTCAATGAGCAGTTCTTC. Encoded protein: CASSLTGVNEQFF.

The rearrangement uses TRBV18 and TRBJ2-2; tentatively, D is TRBD1 (6 bases). The V gene lost 8 bases and the J gene lost 3 bases, with 13 bases spanning the gap. The CDR3 is made up of 14 amino acids. Germline CDR1 KGHSH, CDR2 LQKENI. DNA for the CDR3: TGTGCCAGCCAACAGGGAATGGACACCGGGGAGCTGTTTTTT. Its translation: CASQQGMDTGELFF.

The genes are TRBV5-1 and TRBJ1-2; D is unclear. Trimming removed 3 bases at V and 1 base at J, with 19 bases between. The CDR3 is made up of 17 amino acids. Germline assignment: CDR1 SGHRS and CDR2 YFSETQ. The CDR3 DNA follows: TGCGCCAGCAGCTCGGGATTACCGGGTGAGGTTAACTATGGCTACACCTTC. Protein: CASSSGLPGEVNYGYTF.

This chain joins TRBV2 and TRBJ2-7, with D possibly TRBD1 on 6 matching bases. Germline loops: CDR1 SNHLY, CDR2 FYNNEI. This CDR3 contains 13 residues. Trimming stripped 3 bases from V and 2 bases from J, with 8 bases between. The CDR3 is CASSEDRAYEQYF. CDR3 nucleotides: TGTGCCAGCAGTGAGGACAGAGCCTACGAGCAGTACTTC.

V usage is TRBV7-8 and J usage is TRBJ2-2, with D tentatively TRBD1 (6 bases). Trimming shortened V by 1 base and J by 4 bases, and 7 bases separated the two germline ends. This CDR3 is 14 amino acids long. The germline V gene encodes CDR1 SGHVS and CDR2 FQNEAQ. CDR3 in DNA: TGTGCCAGCAGCTTAGTAGGGGGCACCGGGGAGCTGTTTTTT. Translation gives CASSLVGGTGELFF. Based on the CDR3 plus reference TRBV7-8 and TRBJ2-2, the full variable domain is GAGVSQSPRYKVAKRGQDVALRCDPISGHVSLFWYQQALGQGPEFLTYFQNEAQLDKSGLPSDRFFAERPEGSVSTLKIQRTQQEDSAVYLCASSLVGGTGELFFGEGSRLTVL.

The V gene is TRBV2, the J gene TRBJ2-7, with a tentative D call TRBD2 (7 bases). Trimming cost V 6 bases and J 4 bases, with 10 bases left between them. This CDR3 has 12 amino acids. Germline assignment: CDR1 SNHLY and CDR2 FYNNEI. The CDR3 loop reads CASRQGGYEQYF. The CDR3 bases are TGTGCCAGCAGACAGGGAGGGTACGAGCAGTACTTC.

The CDR3 sequence: CATSRGITGTGGPQEAFF. For the CDR3, the DNA is TGTGCCACCAGCAGAGGAATTACCGGGACAGGAGGACCCCAGGAAGCTTTCTTT. V gene TRBV15 combines with J gene TRBJ1-1; 8 nucleotides line up with TRBD1. The CDR3 is 18 residues long. Unmatched junction bases numbered 18, after V lost 1 base and J lost 8 bases. The germline CDR1 and CDR2 sequences are LNHNV and YYDKDF (reference sequence).

The chain joins TRBV7-9 to TRBJ2-7; 7 bases are a match to TRBD2. The germline V gene has CDR1 SEHNR and CDR2 FQNEAQ (reference sequence). The CDR3 loop spans 14 amino acids. The V segment lost 1 base and the J segment 3 bases; nucleotides outside the gene matches: 3. The CDR3 loop reads CASSLEGGSYEQYF. The DNA for the CDR3 is TGTGCCAGCAGCTTAGAGGGAGGGAGCTACGAGCAGTACTTC.

The CDR3 spells CASSLATGNTEAFF. The DNA of the CDR3 is TGCGCCAGCAGCTTGGCTACAGGGAACACTGAAGCTTTCTTT. The V call is TRBV5-1, the J call TRBJ1-1; possibly TRBD1 for D (5 bases). V gave up 0 bases and J gave up 1 base, with 7 bases separating them. The V gene's germline CDR1 is SGHRS and CDR2 YFSETQ. The CDR3 spans 14 residues.

The chain uses TRBV4-1 and TRBJ2-2, with 9 bases identical to TRBD2. The germline V gene encodes CDR1 MGHRA and CDR2 YSYEKL. This CDR3 is 17 amino acids long. Trimming took 7 bases from V and 6 from J; bases not matched to a gene: 15. CDR3 sequence: CASKPFIERGDPGELFF. DNA for the CDR3: TGCGCCAGCAAACCTTTCATTGAGCGGGGGGACCCCGGGGAGCTGTTTTTT.

The rearrangement joins TRBV25-1 to TRBJ2-1; 7 bases are shared with TRBD1. Germline V gives CDR1 MGHDK, CDR2 SYGVNS. The CDR3 is made up of 12 amino acids. The V and J ends lost 6 bases and 7 bases, in that order; junction bases with no gene match: 3. DNA of the CDR3: TGTGCCAGCAGGACAGGGCAGAATGAGCAGTTCTTC. It codes for CASRTGQNEQFF.

The chain couples TRBV6-1 to TRBJ1-2; TRBD1 aligns across 8 bases. CDR3 length equals 14 residues. Germline CDR1 and CDR2: MNHNS and SASEGT. The trim removed 5 bases at V and 5 bases at J, leaving 7 bases unmatched. As DNA, the CDR3 is TGTGCCAGCAGTCCGCAGGGGGCTCGGTATGGCTACACCTTC. Translation gives CASSPQGARYGYTF.

The chain is built from TRBV7-9 and TRBJ1-1; D is undetermined. Germline CDR1 and CDR2: SEHNR and FQNEAQ (reference sequence). The V end lost 2 bases, the J end lost 4 bases, and 8 bases lay between the germline ends. This CDR3 spans 13 amino acids. CDR3 in amino acids: CASSLPPSTEAFF. CDR3 bases: TGTGCCAGCAGCTTACCCCCCAGCACTGAAGCTTTCTTT.

Points on this clone: The DNA is left out, because the CDR3 cannot be placed on it with certainty; the CDR3 is given as TCRdb lists it. The rearrangement joins TRBV12-2 to TRBJ1-2. TRBV12-2 is termed a pseudogene. The length of the CDR3 is 16 amino acids, counting both ends. CDR3 amino acids: CASRFGEGAVSYGYIF.

The V call is TRBV5-6, the J call TRBJ1-1, with a tentative D call TRBD1 (5 bases). Germline CDR1 SGHDT, CDR2 YYEEEE. Trimming pared 0 bases from V and 4 bases from J, leaving 16 bases between. CDR3 length equals 16 residues. Written as DNA, the CDR3 is TGTGCCAGCAGCTTGGGAAGAGGCTCCGGGGGCACTGAAGCTTTCTTT. Translating it yields CASSLGRGSGGTEAFF.

The chain couples TRBV7-2 to TRBJ1-2; no clear D. V was clipped by 3 bases and J by 8 bases, with 7 bases between them. This CDR3 comprises 11 residues. Germline V CDR1 and CDR2: SGHTA, FQGNSA. The CDR3 DNA follows: TGTGCCAGCAGCTTGGGAGGAGGCTACACCTTC. It specifies CASSLGGGYTF.

This clone was observed at least ten times. The J gene is TRBJ2-3, the V gene TRBV4-2, with D possibly TRBD1 on 6 matching bases. The CDR3 length is 17 residues. Looked up from germline, CDR1 is LGHNA and CDR2 is YNFKEQ. Trimming removed 4 bases at V and 3 bases at J, with 20 bases between. CDR3 DNA sequence: TGTGCCAGCAGCCCTCGGGACAAGGGGGACGGGACAGATACGCAGTATTTT. Translating gives CASSPRDKGDGTDTQYF.

This clone was detected once. The chain is built from TRBV5-8 and TRBJ1-4, with 8 bases aligning to TRBD1. There are 14 residues in the CDR3. J gave up 7 bases and V 4 bases, and 6 bases lay outside the gene matches. Germline V gene lookup returns CDR1 SGHTS and CDR2 YDEGEE. The CDR3 coding sequence is TGTGCCAGCAGCAATCGACAGGGGAGTGAAAAACTGTTTTTT. Its protein is CASSNRQGSEKLFF.

The rearrangement joins TRBV19 to TRBJ2-7, with D maybe TRBD1 (6 bases). CDR3 length equals 14 residues. Germline loops: CDR1 LNHDA, CDR2 SQIVND (reference sequence). Trimming shortened V by 7 bases and J by 5 bases, and 18 bases separated the two germline ends. The CDR3 here is CASTRQANKDEQYF. CDR3 in DNA: TGTGCCAGTACCCGACAGGCCAATAAGGACGAGCAGTACTTC.

The chain links TRBV9 to TRBJ2-7, with 11 bases matching TRBD2. The CDR3 has 17 amino acids. J gave up 0 bases and V 4 bases, and 9 bases lay outside the gene matches. CDR1 is SGDLS and CDR2 is YYNGEE in the germline V gene. CDR3 coding DNA: TGTGCCAGCAGCCCGGGAGCCGGGACTAGCGGCTCCTACGAGCAGTACTTC. Amino acids: CASSPGAGTSGSYEQYF.

The gene calls are TRBV4-2 and TRBJ1-1; a possible D gene is TRBD1 (6 bases). Trimming left V 4 bases short and J 6 bases short, with 18 bases between. The CDR3 runs to 15 residues. Germline CDR1 and CDR2: LGHNA and YNFKEQ. This chain's CDR3 is CASSRPGGTLAEAFF. CDR3 in DNA: TGTGCCAGCAGCCGTCCCGGGGGGACATTGGCTGAAGCTTTCTTT.

This chain links TRBV9 with TRBJ2-1; 9 nucleotides agree with TRBD2. J was trimmed by 8 bases and V by 3 bases; bases with no gene match: 9. CDR3 length: 15 residues. CDR1 is SGDLS, CDR2 YYNGEE, per germline. As DNA, the CDR3 is TGTGCCAGCAGCGATCGAGCGGGAGGTTGGGATGAGCAGTTCTTC. The encoded protein is CASSDRAGGWDEQFF.

The V gene is TRBV5-4, the J gene TRBJ1-1; the D is unclear. This CDR3 spans 15 amino acids. The germline V gene encodes CDR1 SGHNT and CDR2 YYREEE (reference sequence). Trimming shortened V by 0 bases and J by 0 bases, and 9 bases separated the two germline ends. CDR3 bases: TGTGCCAGCAGCTTGGGACACCAAATGAACACTGAAGCTTTCTTT. Translated, it gives CASSLGHQMNTEAFF.

This chain connects TRBV7-3 to TRBJ2-7; 7 bases map to TRBD2. V lost 1 base, J lost 5 bases, and 2 bases stayed unmatched. Germline V gives CDR1 SGHTA, CDR2 FQGTGA. This CDR3 region has 13 residues. The CDR3 loop reads CASSLIGRDEQYF. CDR3 DNA sequence: TGTGCCAGCAGCTTAATAGGGAGGGACGAGCAGTACTTC. The full variable domain, completed using reference TRBV7-3 and TRBJ2-7, is GAGVSQTPSNKVTEKGKYVELRCDPISGHTALYWYRQSLGQGPEFLIYFQGTGAADDSGLPNDRFFAVRPEGSVSTLKIQRTERGDSAVYLCASSLIGRDEQYFGPGTRLTVT.

The chain couples TRBV6-1 to TRBJ2-1, with 7 positions matching TRBD2. After removal of 0 bases from V and 5 bases from J, the junction contained 1 base not matched to a gene. The CDR3 consists of 14 residues. The germline CDR1 and CDR2 sequences are MNHNS and SASEGT. The CDR3 nucleotides read TGTGCCAGCAGTGAAGCGGGAGGGCACAATGAGCAGTTCTTC. It specifies CASSEAGGHNEQFF.

V usage is TRBV4-3 and J usage is TRBJ2-3; 8 bases map to TRBD2. The CDR3 loop spans 18 amino acids. Per the germline V gene, CDR1 is LGHNA and CDR2 is YSLEER. Trimming cost V 0 bases and J 3 bases; bases outside gene matches: 11. CDR3 amino acids: CASSQDGPRLATTDTQYF. For the CDR3, the DNA is TGCGCCAGCAGCCAAGATGGTCCGAGACTAGCGACTACAGATACGCAGTATTTT.

The rearrangement links TRBV19 to TRBJ2-1, with a possible D match to TRBD2 (5 bases). The V and J ends lost 5 bases and 1 base respectively, with 18 bases between them. Germline lookup yields CDR1 LNHDA and CDR2 SQIVND (reference sequence). The CDR3 has 17 amino acids. Here the CDR3 reads CASSVGVGFGSYNEQFF. DNA of the CDR3: TGTGCCAGTAGTGTGGGAGTAGGATTCGGATCCTACAATGAGCAGTTCTTC.